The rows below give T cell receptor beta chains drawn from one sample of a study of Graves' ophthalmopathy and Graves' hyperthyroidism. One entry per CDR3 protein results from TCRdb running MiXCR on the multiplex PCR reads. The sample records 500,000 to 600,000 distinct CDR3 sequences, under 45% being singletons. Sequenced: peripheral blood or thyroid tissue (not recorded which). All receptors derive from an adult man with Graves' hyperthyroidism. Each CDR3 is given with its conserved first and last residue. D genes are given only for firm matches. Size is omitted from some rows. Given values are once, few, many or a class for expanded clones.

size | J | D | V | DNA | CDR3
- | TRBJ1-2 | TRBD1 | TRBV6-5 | TGTGCCAGCAAACGAGACAGGGATAACTATGGCTACACCTTC | CASKRDRDNYGYTF
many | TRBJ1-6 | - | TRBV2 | TGTGCCAGCAGTTACTCCTATAATTCACCCCTCCACTTT | CASSYSYNSPLHF
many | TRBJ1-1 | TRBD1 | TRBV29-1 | TGCAGCGTGCCTGGGACAGCGAACACTGAAGCTTTCTTT | CSVPGTANTEAFF
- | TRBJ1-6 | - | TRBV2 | TGTGCCAGCAGTGACCAGGAAGGTTCACCCCTCCACTTT | CASSDQEGSPLHF
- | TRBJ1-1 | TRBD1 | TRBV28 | TGTGCCAGCAGTCTCTACAGGGGAGCTTTCTTT | CASSLYRGAFF
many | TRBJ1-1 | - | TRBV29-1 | TGCAGCGTTGGGGGGGGCGCTTTAGGCACTGAAGCTTTCTTT | CSVGGGALGTEAFF
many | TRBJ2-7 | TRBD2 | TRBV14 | TGTGCCAGCAGACTAGCGGGAGAGTACGAGCAGTACTTC | CASRLAGEYEQYF
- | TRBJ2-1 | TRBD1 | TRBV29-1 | TGCAGCGAAATGGACAGGGGGCGGAATGAGCAGTTCTTC | CSEMDRGRNEQFF
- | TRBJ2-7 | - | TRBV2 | TGTGCCAGCAGTGGGAAGGGCCCCTACGAGCAGTACTTC | CASSGKGPYEQYF
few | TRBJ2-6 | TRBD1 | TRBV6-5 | TGTGCCAGCAGTTCCGGGACAGGGGGCAACTCTGGGGCCAACGTCCTGACTTTC | CASSSGTGGNSGANVLTF
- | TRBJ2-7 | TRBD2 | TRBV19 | TGTGCCAGTAGTATAAGAGGGAGGGCCTGGGAGCAGTACTTC | CASSIRGRAWEQYF
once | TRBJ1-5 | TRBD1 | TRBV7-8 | TGTGCCAGCAGCCAAGGGACAGGGGATCCTCAGCATTTT | CASSQGTGDPQHF
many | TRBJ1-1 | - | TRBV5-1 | TGCGCCAGCAGCTTATCCGGGACATTGAACACTGAAGCTTTCTTT | CASSLSGTLNTEAFF
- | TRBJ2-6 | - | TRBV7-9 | TGTGCCAGCAGCATCCCCGGGACAGGGGCCAACGTCCTGACTTTC | CASSIPGTGANVLTF
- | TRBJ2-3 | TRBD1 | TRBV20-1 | TGCAGTGCTAGAGATGGGACAGGGGTAGATACGCAGTATTTT | CSARDGTGVDTQYF
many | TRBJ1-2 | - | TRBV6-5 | TGTGCCAGCAGGATCGGAGCTAACTATGGCTACACCTTC | CASRIGANYGYTF
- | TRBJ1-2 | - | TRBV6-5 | TGTGCCAGCAGCTGGGGGGGTATGACTTATGGCTACACCTTC | CASSWGGMTYGYTF
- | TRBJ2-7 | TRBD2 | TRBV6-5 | TGTGCCAGCAGTTACTCGAAGGGACTAGCGGACTCCTACGAGCAGTACTTC | CASSYSKGLADSYEQYF
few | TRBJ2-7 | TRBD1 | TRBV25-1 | TGTGCCAGCAGTGATACCGGGACAGGACCCTACGAGCAGTACTTC | CASSDTGTGPYEQYF
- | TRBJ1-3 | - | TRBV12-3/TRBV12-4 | TGTGCCAGCAGTAAGGGCAGGAACACCATATATTTT | CASSKGRNTIYF
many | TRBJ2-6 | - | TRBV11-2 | TGTGCCAGCCTTCGGCTGGTCTCTGGGGCCAACGTCCTGACTTTC | CASLRLVSGANVLTF
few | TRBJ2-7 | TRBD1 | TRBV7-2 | TGTGCCAGCAGCTTGGGGGACAGGGGAAAATCCTACGAGCAGTACTTC | CASSLGDRGKSYEQYF
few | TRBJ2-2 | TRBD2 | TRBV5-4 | TGTGCCAGCAGCTTGAAGCGACTAGCGGGAGACACCGGGGAGCTGTTTTTT | CASSLKRLAGDTGELFF
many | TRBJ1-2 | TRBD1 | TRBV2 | TGTGCCAGCAGTGAAGGAGGGACAGCTCTCTATGGCTACACCTTC | CASSEGGTALYGYTF
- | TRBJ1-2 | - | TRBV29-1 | TGCAGCTGCGTACAGGGATATGGCTACACCTTC | CSCVQGYGYTF
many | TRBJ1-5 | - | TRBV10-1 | TGCGCCAGCAGTGAGGGAATCCATCAGCCCCAGCATTTT | CASSEGIHQPQHF
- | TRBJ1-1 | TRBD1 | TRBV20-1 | TGCAGTGCACCGGGACAGGGGGGAATTAACACTGAAGCTTTCTTT | CSAPGQGGINTEAFF
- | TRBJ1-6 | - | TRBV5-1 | TGCGCCAGCAGAGAGGGGGTGAATTCACCCCCCCACTTT | CASREGVNSPPHF
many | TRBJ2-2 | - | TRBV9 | TGTGCCAGCAGCTTCCAAGGGGTCACCGGGGAGCTGTTTTTT | CASSFQGVTGELFF
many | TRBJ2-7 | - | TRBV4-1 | TGCGCCAGCAGCCAAACAGAAGCCTACGAGCAGTACTTC | CASSQTEAYEQYF
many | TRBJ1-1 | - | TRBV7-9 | TGTGCCAGCAGCAACCGGGACGGTGGGGGGAACACTGAAGCTTTCTTT | CASSNRDGGGNTEAFF
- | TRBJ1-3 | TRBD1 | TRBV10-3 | TGTGCCATCAGTGACCAGGACAGGGCCAACACCATATATTTT | CAISDQDRANTIYF
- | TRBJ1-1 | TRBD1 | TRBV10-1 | TGCGCCAGCAGTGTTTGGGACAGGGAGTCCAGGAACACTGAAGCTTTCTTT | CASSVWDRESRNTEAFF
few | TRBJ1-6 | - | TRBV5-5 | TGTGCCAGCAGGTCGGGCCCGACGGAGTGGAGTAAAAATTCACCCCTCCACTTT | CASRSGPTEWSKNSPLHF
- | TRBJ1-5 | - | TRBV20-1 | TGCAGTGCTGGGGGATTTAGCAATCAGCCCCAGCATTTT | CSAGGFSNQPQHF
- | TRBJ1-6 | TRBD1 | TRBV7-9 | TGTGCCAGCAGCCTCCCATCAGGGGGGCATAATTCACCCCTCCACTTT | CASSLPSGGHNSPLHF
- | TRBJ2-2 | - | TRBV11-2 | TGTGCCAGCAGCTTAGGAGTGCACAACACCGGGGAGCTGTTTTTT | CASSLGVHNTGELFF
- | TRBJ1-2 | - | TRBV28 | TGTGCCAGCAGTTTAGTGCAGGGTGATGGCTACACCTTC | CASSLVQGDGYTF
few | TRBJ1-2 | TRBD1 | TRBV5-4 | TGTGCCAGCAGCCCGGCGCCGACAGGGGCTTCCTATGGCTACACCTTC | CASSPAPTGASYGYTF
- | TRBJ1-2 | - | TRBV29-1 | TGCAGCGTTGAAGATAAGTGGACTAGCGGCTATGGCTACACCTTC | CSVEDKWTSGYGYTF
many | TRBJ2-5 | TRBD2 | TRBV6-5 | TGTGCCAGCAGTTACGGTGTAGCGGGAGAGAGAGAGACCCAGTACTTC | CASSYGVAGERETQYF
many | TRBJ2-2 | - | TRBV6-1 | TGTGCCAGCAGCGCTTCGAACACCGGGGAGCTGTTTTTT | CASSASNTGELFF
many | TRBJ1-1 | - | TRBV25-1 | TGTGCCAGCAGTGAATCAGGGATTAGGTACACTGAAGCTTTCTTT | CASSESGIRYTEAFF
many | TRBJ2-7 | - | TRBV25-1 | TGTGCCAGCAGAGGCCACGAGCAGTACTTC | CASRGHEQYF
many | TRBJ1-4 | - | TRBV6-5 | TGTGCCAGCAGTTACGGAATAGGAGATGAAAAACTGTTTTTT | CASSYGIGDEKLFF
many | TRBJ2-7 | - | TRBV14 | TGTGCCAGCAGCCAACCCGAAGTCGGCAGGGCACTCTCCTACGAGCAGTACTTC | CASSQPEVGRALSYEQYF
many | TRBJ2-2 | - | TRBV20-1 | TGCAGTGCTAGACCCTATACAGAGAACACCGGGGAGCTGTTTTTT | CSARPYTENTGELFF
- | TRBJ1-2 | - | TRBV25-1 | TGTGCCAGCAGTTACTCCGACCTGGGAGAGGTCTATGGCTACACCTTC | CASSYSDLGEVYGYTF
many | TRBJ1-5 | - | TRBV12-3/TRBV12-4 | TGTGCCAGCAGTTTAAGTCGTGGCAAAAATCAGCCCCAGCATTTT | CASSLSRGKNQPQHF
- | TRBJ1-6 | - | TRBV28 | TGTGCCAGCAGACTGCAGGGAGTTGGATCACCCCTCCACTTT | CASRLQGVGSPLHF
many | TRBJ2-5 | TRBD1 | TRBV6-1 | TGTGCCAGCAGTTCAACGACAGGGAAGTTAGAGACCCAGTACTTC | CASSSTTGKLETQYF
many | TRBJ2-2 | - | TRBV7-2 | TGTGCCAGCAGCCGACGCGGACACGAGAACACCGGGGAGCTGTTTTTT | CASSRRGHENTGELFF
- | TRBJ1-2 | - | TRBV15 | TGTGCCACCAGCACCCCCTTGATCGACAGGACAGACAACTATGGCTACACCTTC | CATSTPLIDRTDNYGYTF
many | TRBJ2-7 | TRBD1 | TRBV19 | TGTGCCAGTAGTATAACGCGGGCAGGGGGCGTGTACGAGCAGTACTTC | CASSITRAGGVYEQYF
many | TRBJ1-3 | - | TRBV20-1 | TGCAGTGCTAGAGGCCCTCCGAGCTCTGGAAACACCATATATTTT | CSARGPPSSGNTIYF